This T cell receptor (beta chain) was recorded in a study of identifying expanded T cells in peripheral blood. No infections or other immune events were documented during collection. As for this clone: The antigen is unknown.

Study-wide findings and caveats: Variance in clone template counts between approximately 2-week samples significantly increased with total template count across all healthy donors. About 1.2 clones differed between technical replicates, versus 16.4 and 19 over time.

Only in-frame clones appear in the TCRdb table, and some are missing; sequencing was by immunoSEQ multiplex PCR. Of around 63,000 clones listed, around 87% are singletons. This TCR derives from a person between 18 and 70 years old in good health. The sequenced sample consisted of blood.

As DNA, the CDR3 is TGTGCCAGTAGTATCGAGGGTGGGCATCAGCCCCAGCATTTT. Residues: CASSIEGGHQPQHF. The J gene is TRBJ1-5, the V gene TRBV19; D is uncertain. The CDR3 totals 14 residues. V was trimmed by 3 bases and J by 5 bases, leaving 11 bases between them. Germline lookup yields CDR1 LNHDA and CDR2 SQIVND (reference sequence).